The clone carrying this T cell receptor beta chain was recorded a few times. Its antigen remains unknown. Each single cDNA molecule received a unique molecular identifier. MiXCR, run by TCRdb on the 5' RACE reads, gives a single entry per CDR3 protein. Seen here are some 91,000 distinct CDR3 sequences, roughly an eighth observed once, and the top ten hold approximately 2.3%. This entry belongs to a study of early T cells in non-severe SARS-CoV-2 infection. Study-level background: Sequencing of unsorted whole blood was done on bulk RNA, leaving chains unpaired.

CDR3 length: 16 amino acids. Trimming took 0 bases from V and 2 from J; bases not matched to a gene: 4. Per germline, CDR1 ENHRY and CDR2 SYGVKD. Findings and caveats of the study: Sequences matched to VDJdb favored anti-spike CD8 responses, while private and CD4 specificities were missed.

Source material: whole blood. The clonotype was recovered from an adult who was a healthcare worker with PCR-confirmed SARS-CoV-2 infection or an uninfected control (not recorded which). The V call is TRBV10-3, the J call TRBJ2-3, with 8 bases that match TRBD2. The CDR3 nucleotides read TGTGCCATCAGTGAGTCAGGCGGGGGGATCACAGATACGCAGTATTTT. This translates into CAISESGGGITDTQYF.